The 21 T cell receptor beta chains below come from one sample, sequenced in a study of cytomegalovirus exposure and HLA in healthy donors (TCRdb year 2017). Libraries were prepared through the immunoSEQ multiplex PCR assay. The multiplex PCR relied on a mix of 60 forward primers for TCR Vbeta segments and 13 reverse primers for TCR Jbeta segments. In its TCRdb copy, this immuneACCESS table keeps in-frame sequences only and misses some clones. Where compared with another copy, unresolved V genes explain less than half of these, and the others have no known cause. The sample yields roughly 58,000 clones; under 90% were counted once. The ten top clones hold under 5% of the sample. Sequencing input: PBMCs. The source of these receptors is a woman aged 40 to 50 in good health and CMV-seronegative.

This chain links TRBV27 with TRBJ2-7; D remains unclear. Germline CDR1 MNHEY, CDR2 SMNVEV (reference sequence). The CDR3 is 13 residues long. Trimming took off 0 bases at V and 2 bases at J, with 5 bases between the two ends. CDR3 sequence reads: CASSLSSAYEQYF. CDR3 in DNA: TGTGCCAGCAGTTTATCATCCGCCTACGAGCAGTACTTC.

Points on this clone: An end of the junction does not agree with germline; a read error may underlie this. This chain uses TRBV7-7 with TRBJ2-1; D is possibly TRBD2 (6 bases). Germline assignment: CDR1 SSHAT and CDR2 FNYEAQ (reference sequence). The CDR3 has 17 residues. The CDR3 is CASSLGPRAGTYNEQFF. The CDR3 nucleotides are TGTGCTAGCAGCCTAGGACCTAGGGCGGGGACCTACAATGAGCAGTTCTTC.

For this clone: The junction departs from germline at one end; a sequencing error may be responsible. This chain connects TRBV7-2 to TRBJ2-7; TRBD1 matches 10 bases. The CDR3 sequence is 14 residues long. CDR1 and CDR2 from the germline V gene are SGHTA and FQGNSA. The CDR3 region is CVSSPTGGRYEQYF. CDR3 coding DNA: TGTGTCAGCAGCCCGACAGGGGGCCGCTACGAGCAGTACTTC.

V is TRBV7-3 and J is TRBJ1-2, with a weak D call TRBD1 (5 bases). The V gene lost 2 bases and the J gene lost 8 bases, with 18 bases spanning the gap. This CDR3 is 15 amino acids long. Germline-derived CDR1 and CDR2 are SGHTA and FQGTGA. CDR3 sequence reads: CASSLDAGQINGYTF. The CDR3 coding sequence is TGTGCCAGCAGCTTAGATGCGGGGCAGATCAACGGCTACACCTTC.

Points on this clone: The same CDR3 also results from other DNA sequences found in this sample. V usage is TRBV7-9 and J usage is TRBJ2-5, with TRBD1 as a possible D gene (6 bases). CDR1 and CDR2 (germline): SEHNR, FQNEAQ (reference sequence). This CDR3 contains 14 residues. V gave up 5 bases and J gave up 5 bases, with 15 bases separating them. For the CDR3, the DNA is TGTGCCAGCAGCCCGGGGCAGGGGCGGGAGACCCAGTACTTC. It specifies CASSPGQGRETQYF.

The chain has TRBV6-1 and TRBJ2-5; 9 nucleotides align to TRBD2. CDR3 length equals 15 residues. CDR1 and CDR2 from the germline V gene are MNHNS and SASEGT. Unmatched junction bases numbered 9, after V lost 5 bases and J lost 5 bases. Here the CDR3 DNA reads TGTGCCAGCAGTAAGGCGGGAGGGCGTCGGGAGACCCAGTACTTC. This sequence encodes CASSKAGGRRETQYF.

The chain recombines TRBV6-5 with TRBJ1-1; tentative D call: TRBD1 (6 bases). V lost 0 bases and J 0 bases, leaving 8 bases between the germline ends. The CDR3 has 15 amino acids. Per the germline V gene, CDR1 is MNHEY and CDR2 is SVGAGI. CDR3 loop: CASSYSNRVNTEAFF. CDR3 DNA: TGTGCCAGCAGTTACTCGAACAGGGTGAACACTGAAGCTTTCTTT.

This clone appeared a few times. This chain connects TRBV5-1 to TRBJ2-7; weak D call: TRBD1 (6 bases). Trimming took 3 bases from V and 2 from J, leaving 15 bases between them. This CDR3 has 15 residues. From germline, CDR1 is SGHRS and CDR2 YFSETQ. This chain's CDR3 is CASSSFQGSPYEQYF. Written as DNA, the CDR3 is TGCGCCAGCAGCTCCTTCCAGGGGAGCCCCTACGAGCAGTACTTC.

The chain is built from TRBV6-1 and TRBJ2-7, with 12 bases matching TRBD1. Trimming at V came to 0 bases and at J to 0 bases, leaving 6 bases not matched to a gene. The CDR3 contains 18 residues. The germline V gene has CDR1 MNHNS and CDR2 SASEGT. CDR3 coding DNA: TGTGCCAGCAGTGAAGCAGAGCCGGGACAGGGGGCCTCCTACGAGCAGTACTTC. Protein sequence: CASSEAEPGQGASYEQYF.

The chain is built from TRBV5-1 and TRBJ2-1; unclear D gene. Per the germline V gene, CDR1 is SGHRS and CDR2 is YFSETQ. Trimming removed 4 bases from V and 3 bases from J, with 11 bases in between. This CDR3 has 14 amino acids. In DNA form, the CDR3 reads TGCGCCAGCAGCCTAACTGACAACTACAATGAGCAGTTCTTC. Protein product: CASSLTDNYNEQFF. Full variable domain (remainder filled in from reference TRBV5-1 and TRBJ2-1): KAGVTQTPRYLIKTRGQQVTLSCSPISGHRSVSWYQQTPGQGLQFLFEYFSETQRNKGNFPGRFSGRQFSNSRSEMNVSTLELGDSALYLCASSLTDNYNEQFFGPGTRLTVL.

The rearrangement uses TRBV7-9 and TRBJ2-5, with 13 bases aligning to TRBD2. Germline CDR1 is SEHNR and CDR2 is FQNEAQ (reference sequence). V trimming: 1 base; J trimming: 6 bases; junction bases outside the gene matches: 8. The CDR3 totals 17 residues. CDR3 sequence (DNA): TGTGCCAGCAGCTTAGTTGGGACTAGCGGGAACCTAAAGACCCAGTACTTC. This sequence encodes CASSLVGTSGNLKTQYF.

The V call is TRBV18, the J call TRBJ1-1, with TRBD1 identical over 7 bases. The CDR3 runs 13 residues. J gave up 6 bases and V 4 bases, and 5 bases lay outside the gene matches. CDR1 and CDR2 (germline): KGHSH, LQKENI. CDR3 sequence reads: CASSRQGQPEAFF. As DNA, the CDR3 is TGTGCCAGCTCACGCCAGGGACAGCCTGAAGCTTTCTTT.

V is TRBV19 and J is TRBJ2-7; 12 bases map to TRBD2. The V gene's germline CDR1 is LNHDA and CDR2 SQIVND (reference sequence). The CDR3 covers 15 residues. V was pared by 5 bases and J by 6 bases, with 8 bases of the junction left unmatched. The CDR3: CASSSRLAGVSEQYF. Here the CDR3 DNA reads TGTGCCAGTAGTTCCCGACTAGCGGGAGTATCCGAGCAGTACTTC.

The CDR3 bases are TGTGCCAGCAGCTTAGTTCAGGTTTATCCCACCGGGGAGCTGTTTTTT. Amino acid sequence: CASSLVQVYPTGELFF. The gene calls are TRBV7-2 and TRBJ2-2, with D uncertain. With 1 base removed from V and 4 bases from J, the gap between germline ends came to 13 bases. In germline, CDR1 is SGHTA, CDR2 FQGNSA. CDR3 size: 16 residues. Full variable domain (missing parts from reference TRBV7-2 and TRBJ2-2): GAGVSQSPSNKVTEKGKDVELRCDPISGHTALYWYRQSLGQGLEFLIYFQGNSAPDKSGLPSDRFSAERTGGSVSTLTIQRTQQEDSAVYLCASSLVQVYPTGELFFGEGSRLTVL.

The chain employs TRBV29-1 and TRBJ1-2, with 8 nucleotides matching TRBD1. V lost 5 bases, J lost 4 bases, and 6 bases stayed unmatched. The germline gives CDR1 SQVTM, CDR2 ANQGSEA. The CDR3 contains 13 residues. Here the CDR3 reads CSVSTGAVYGYTF. The CDR3 coding sequence is TGCAGCGTTTCGACAGGGGCTGTCTATGGCTACACCTTC.

The chain combines TRBV5-1 with TRBJ1-3; perhaps TRBD1 as D (5 bases). The ends were cut back, 4 bases at V and 0 bases at J, with 11 bases in the middle. The germline CDR1 and CDR2 sequences are SGHRS and YFSETQ. The CDR3 extends over 15 amino acids. DNA of the CDR3: TGCGCCAGCAGCGAAGGGGTCGCCTCTGGAAACACCATATATTTT. The encoded protein is CASSEGVASGNTIYF. The full variable domain, with the rest looked up from reference TRBV5-1 and TRBJ1-3, is KAGVTQTPRYLIKTRGQQVTLSCSPISGHRSVSWYQQTPGQGLQFLFEYFSETQRNKGNFPGRFSGRQFSNSRSEMNVSTLELGDSALYLCASSEGVASGNTIYFGEGSWLTVV.

V gene TRBV10-3 combines with J gene TRBJ2-3; D is perhaps TRBD2 (5 bases). Trimming stripped 1 base from V and 6 bases from J, with 17 bases between. The CDR3 runs to 16 residues. The germline gives CDR1 ENHRY, CDR2 SYGVKD. The CDR3 DNA sequence: TGTGCCATCAGTGAGTGGGGATCTCGCGGCGGGGATACGCAGTATTTT. Its translation: CAISEWGSRGGDTQYF.

The chain links TRBV10-3 to TRBJ2-6; no clear D. The CDR3 consists of 19 residues. Germline V gene data show CDR1 as ENHRY and CDR2 as SYGVKD. The V gene lost 0 bases and the J gene lost 1 base, with 16 bases spanning the gap. The CDR3 region is CAISESTDQTLSGANVLTF. The CDR3 DNA reads as TGTGCCATCAGTGAGTCAACAGACCAAACCCTTTCTGGGGCCAACGTCCTGACTTTC.

The chain links TRBV5-1 to TRBJ2-1; TRBD1 might be the D (7 bases). This CDR3 has 15 amino acids. With 6 bases removed from V and 6 bases from J, the gap between germline ends came to 19 bases. Germline CDR1 is SGHRS and CDR2 is YFSETQ. CDR3 DNA: TGCGCCAGCAATCCACCAGGGGGGAGTTTCAATGAGCAGTTCTTC. It codes for CASNPPGGSFNEQFF.

The chain employs TRBV28 and TRBJ2-7; weak D call: TRBD2 (6 bases). Germline-derived CDR1 and CDR2 are MDHEN and SYDVKM. The CDR3 is made up of 15 amino acids. Trimming took 5 bases from V and 0 from J, leaving 14 bases between them. The CDR3 DNA is TGTGCCAGCAGTCGCGGGGCCTTAAGCTCCTACGAGCAGTACTTC. Its protein is CASSRGALSSYEQYF.

The chain is built from TRBV5-1 and TRBJ2-7; D remains ambiguous. The V gene lost 4 bases and the J gene lost 3 bases, with 20 bases spanning the gap. The germline CDR1 and CDR2 sequences are SGHRS and YFSETQ. The length of the CDR3 is 16 residues. CDR3 sequence (DNA): TGCGCCAGCAGCCTCCCGACACCCCCGCCCAACTACGAGCAGTACTTC. It is translated as CASSLPTPPPNYEQYF.